The clone carrying this T cell receptor (beta chain) was recorded a few times. V shed 5 bases, J shed 5 bases, and the junction held 6 bases outside the gene matches. Looked up from germline, CDR1 is MNHEY and CDR2 is SMNVEV (reference sequence). The CDR3 has 13 residues. TCRdb recomputed calls from the RT-PCR reads with MiXCR, one row per CDR3 protein. The sample yields fewer than 800,000 distinct CDR3 sequences, 12% to 15% seen once. The chain is built from TRBV27 and TRBJ2-7; 7 positions agree with TRBD1. Sequencing was done on a sample of memory CD4+ T cells from blood. The clonotype was recovered from a female donor in good health, serving as a healthy control. The CDR3 bases are TGTGCCAGCAGTGCAAGGACAGGCCACGAGCAGTACTTC. Its translation is CASSARTGHEQYF.